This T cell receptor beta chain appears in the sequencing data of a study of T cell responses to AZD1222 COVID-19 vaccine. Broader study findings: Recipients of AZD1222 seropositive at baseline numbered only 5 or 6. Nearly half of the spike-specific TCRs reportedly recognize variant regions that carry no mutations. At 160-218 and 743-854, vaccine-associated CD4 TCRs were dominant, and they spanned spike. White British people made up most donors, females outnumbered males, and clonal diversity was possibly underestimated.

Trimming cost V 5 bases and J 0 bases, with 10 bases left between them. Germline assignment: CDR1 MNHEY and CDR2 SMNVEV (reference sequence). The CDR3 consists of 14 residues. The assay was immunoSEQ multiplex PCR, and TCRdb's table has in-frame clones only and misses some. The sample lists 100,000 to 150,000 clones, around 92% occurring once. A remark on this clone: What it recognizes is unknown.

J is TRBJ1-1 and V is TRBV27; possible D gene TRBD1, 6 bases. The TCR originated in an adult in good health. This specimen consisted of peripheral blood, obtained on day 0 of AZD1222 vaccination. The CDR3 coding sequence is TGTGCCAGCAGTACCGGACAGATGAACACTGAAGCTTTCTTT. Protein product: CASSTGQMNTEAFF.